This T cell receptor (beta chain) stems from a study of blood T cell repertoires in COVID-19. About the study: The United States, Italy and Spain provided the acute and convalescent COVID-19 samples. Nucleic acid was either cDNA or gDNA, and it came from T cells, B-cell-depleted T cells, or PBMCs.

Note on this clone: Other DNA variants within this sample encode the same CDR3.

Profiled with immunoSEQ multiplex PCR; TCRdb holds only in-frame clones, not every one. Seen here are 80,000 to 90,000 clones, approximately 87% observed once, and the top ten hold approximately 14%. This receptor was taken from a woman between 65 and 79 years old with acute or convalescent COVID-19. The sequenced sample consisted of peripheral blood.

The CDR3 nucleotides read TGTGCCAGCAGTTCGGGGTACAATGAGCAGTTCTTC. This codes for CASSSGYNEQFF. The rearrangement joins TRBV6-5 to TRBJ2-1; perhaps TRBD2 as D (5 bases). Trimming shortened V by 4 bases and J by 4 bases, and 5 bases separated the two germline ends. The length of the CDR3 is 12 residues. CDR1 is MNHEY and CDR2 is SVGAGI in the germline V gene.